This T cell receptor beta chain originates from a study of Ad26.COV2.S vaccination and SARS-CoV-2 variants. Study at large: The donor participated in the COV1001 trial, in its Ad26.COV2.S arm.

Repertoires were generated with immunoSEQ multiplex PCR, while TCRdb's copy carries only in-frame clones and drops some. The sample has some 480,000 clones, 87% seen once. Study findings and constraints: Recipients given vaccine exceeded placebo recipients in spike-specific TCR breadth.

To note about this clone: The antigen remains unidentified.

Treatment here: roughly 19 received Ad26.COV2.S at low or high dose, single or two shots; 5 received placebo; per-sample allocation not given. Collection of samples fell on day 63 after the first vaccine or placebo injection. At a Boston site, the person donating was an adult of 18-55 years. The CDR3 is 11 residues long. The V gene lost 3 bases and the J gene lost 9 bases, with 11 bases spanning the gap. Germline-derived CDR1 and CDR2 are SQVTM and ANQGSEA. The V gene is TRBV29-1, the J gene TRBJ1-1; a possible D gene is TRBD1 (5 bases). The source material was peripheral blood, sampled in a trial of Ad26.COV2.S vaccine versus placebo. This clonotype was sampled from a person aged 18 to 59 who received the Ad26.COV2.S COVID-19 vaccine or a placebo. CDR3: CSVEDIPKAFF. In DNA form, the CDR3 reads TGCAGCGTTGAGGACATCCCCAAAGCTTTCTTT.